This record concerns one T cell receptor beta chain sequence. This specimen belongs to a study of technical replicates of blood from a handful of donors. Generated by immunoSEQ multiplex PCR, the TCRdb table keeps only in-frame clones and is missing some. The repertoire has fewer than 100,000 clones, around 97% of them found once; the top ten carry 0.18%. The length of the CDR3 is 20 residues. V lost 4 bases to trimming and J lost 4 bases; unmatched junction nucleotides: 16. In germline, CDR1 is MGHRA, CDR2 YSYEKL. This TCR was recovered from a human donor in good health. The sequencing input was T cells isolated from PBMCs. The chain joins TRBV4-1 to TRBJ2-1, with 13 bases lining up with TRBD2. CDR3 DNA: TGCGCCAGCAGCCGCCCTAAAATGGGACTAGCGGGAACAGGGTACAATGAGCAGTTCTTC. Translation: CASSRPKMGLAGTGYNEQFF.